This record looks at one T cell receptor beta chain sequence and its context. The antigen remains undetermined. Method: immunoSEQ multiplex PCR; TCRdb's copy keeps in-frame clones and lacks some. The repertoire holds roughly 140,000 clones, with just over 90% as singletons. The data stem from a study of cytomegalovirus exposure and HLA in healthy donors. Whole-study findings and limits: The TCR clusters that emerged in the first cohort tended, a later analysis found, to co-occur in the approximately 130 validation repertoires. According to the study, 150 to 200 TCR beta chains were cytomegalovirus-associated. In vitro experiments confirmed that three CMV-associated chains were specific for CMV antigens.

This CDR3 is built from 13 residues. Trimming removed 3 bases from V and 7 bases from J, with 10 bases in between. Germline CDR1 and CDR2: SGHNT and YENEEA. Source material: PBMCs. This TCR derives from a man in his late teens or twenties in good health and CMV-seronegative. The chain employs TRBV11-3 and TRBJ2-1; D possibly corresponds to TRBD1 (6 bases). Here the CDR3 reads CASSFYRVNEQFF. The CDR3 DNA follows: TGTGCCAGCAGCTTTTACAGGGTGAATGAGCAGTTCTTC.